Below, 21 T cell receptor beta chains from the same sample are listed, as sequenced in a study of metastatic and nonmetastatic thyroid tumors. MiXCR was used by TCRdb to re-call the PCR reads. The data hold some 31,000 clones, with approximately 20% observed a single time. Among the patients, none had received any treatment before thyroid surgery. Sequenced material: blood. Receptors originate from a female donor with papillary thyroid cancer or a benign thyroid nodule (not recorded which). Some clones in this sample may be carry-over from other donors' samples.

This clone has ten or more counts. The chain has TRBV3-1 and TRBJ2-3, with 13 positions matching TRBD2. Germline-derived CDR1 and CDR2 are LGHDT and YNNKEL (reference sequence). The CDR3 has 18 residues. The J segment lost 2 bases and the V segment lost 4 bases, leaving 9 bases of the junction unmatched. In DNA, the CDR3 is TGTGCCAGCAGCCCCGCGGGGGGACTAGCGGGGATCACAGATACGCAGTATTTT. It codes for CASSPAGGLAGITDTQYF.

In this sample, this clone turned up a few times. V gene TRBV6-5 combines with J gene TRBJ1-1; the match to TRBD1 covers 7 bases. This CDR3 region has 16 residues. Per germline, CDR1 MNHEY and CDR2 SVGAGI. With V trimmed by 0 bases and J by 4 bases, 8 bases remained unmatched. CDR3 loop: CASSYSGGGFSTEAFF. In DNA, the CDR3 is TGTGCCAGCAGTTACTCGGGAGGGGGCTTTAGCACTGAAGCTTTCTTT.

This clone occurred many times. V is TRBV2 and J is TRBJ1-2, with TRBD1 as a possible D gene (6 bases). Trimming took off 7 bases at V and 4 bases at J, with 13 bases between the two ends. The CDR3 totals 13 residues. CDR1 SNHLY and CDR2 FYNNEI come from the germline V gene. The CDR3 coding sequence is TGTGCCAGCAACTACGGGACAACCTATGGCTACACCTTC. Its protein is CASNYGTTYGYTF.

The table lists this clone with many counts. The chain has TRBV6-2 or TRBV6-3 and TRBJ1-5; no definite D call. The V gene's germline CDR1 is MNHEY and CDR2 SVGEGT. This CDR3 has 12 residues. Trimming left V 7 bases short and J 6 bases short, with 10 bases between. CDR3 DNA sequence: TGTGCCAGCACAGAAGAATCTCAGCCCCAGCATTTT. It encodes CASTEESQPQHF.

Of note for this clone: A much larger clone lies one base from this, so it may be a read error. V and J are TRBV4-2 and TRBJ1-1, with a tentative D call TRBD1 (6 bases). The germline V gene encodes CDR1 LGHNA and CDR2 YNFKEQ. This CDR3 region has 15 residues. CDR3 loop: CASSLGRDTNTEALF. The CDR3, as DNA: TGTGCCAGCAGCCTAGGTCGGGACACGAACACTGAAGCTTTATTT.

This clone was found many times. This chain links TRBV18 with TRBJ2-5; the D is unclear. Trimming took off 0 bases at V and 8 bases at J, with 10 bases between the two ends. This CDR3 is 13 amino acids long. CDR1 and CDR2 from the germline V gene are KGHSH and LQKENI. CDR3 protein: CASSPPGALTQYF. The DNA for the CDR3 is TGTGCCAGCTCACCACCGGGCGCCCTAACCCAGTACTTC.

This chain connects TRBV19 to TRBJ1-5; tentative D call: TRBD1 (5 bases). Germline V gives CDR1 LNHDA, CDR2 SQIVND (reference sequence). The CDR3 has 18 amino acids. Trimming shortened V by 4 bases and J by 4 bases, and 23 bases separated the two germline ends. The CDR3 DNA is TGTGCCAGTAGTAGGACTTCGGGGGGATCCGGGGTTAATCAGCCCCAGCATTTT. Protein product: CASSRTSGGSGVNQPQHF.

The chain couples TRBV11-2 to TRBJ2-7, with 8 bases matching TRBD2. V shed 0 bases, J shed 4 bases, and the junction held 8 bases outside the gene matches. CDR1 SGHAT and CDR2 FQNNGV come from the germline V gene. CDR3 size: 16 residues. The CDR3 sequence: CASSLERRAGVYEQYF. The CDR3 DNA follows: TGTGCCAGCAGCTTAGAAAGGCGAGCGGGAGTGTACGAGCAGTACTTC. The whole variable domain, remainder taken from reference TRBV11-2 and TRBJ2-7, is EAGVAQSPRYKIIEKRQSVAFWCNPISGHATLYWYQQILGQGPKLLIQFQNNGVVDDSQLPKDRFSAERLKGVDSTLKIQPAKLEDSAVYLCASSLERRAGVYEQYFGPGTRLTVT.

The V gene is TRBV28, the J gene TRBJ2-5; either TRBD1 or TRBD2 may supply D (5 bases each). V gave up 5 bases and J gave up 4 bases, with 23 bases separating them. The CDR3 is 17 residues long. CDR1 MDHEN and CDR2 SYDVKM come from the germline V gene. DNA of the CDR3: TGTGCCAGCAGTCTCAGCCGGACATTTCGGGATTTAGAGACCCAGTACTTC. Its translation: CASSLSRTFRDLETQYF.

By sample share, this clone is medium-sized (0.01 to 0.1%). V gene TRBV2 combines with J gene TRBJ1-6; 9 bases are a match to TRBD1. Germline V gives CDR1 SNHLY, CDR2 FYNNEI. Trimming removed 4 bases from V and 8 bases from J; junction bases left unmatched: 3. CDR3 length equals 14 residues. CDR3 nucleotides: TGTGCCAGCAGTGGGGGACAGGGCTATTCACCCCTCCACTTT. It translates to CASSGGQGYSPLHF.

This clone turned up a few times. The chain recombines TRBV28 with TRBJ2-7, with 14 bases lining up with TRBD2. Trimming at V came to 8 bases and at J to 6 bases, leaving 15 bases not matched to a gene. Germline assignment: CDR1 MDHEN and CDR2 SYDVKM. CDR3 length: 17 residues. CDR3 DNA: TGTGCCAGCCCCGGGACAGAGACTAGCGGGAGGGTTCGCGAGCAGTACTTC. This translates into CASPGTETSGRVREQYF.

The DNA for the CDR3 is TGTGCCAGCAGCTTAGGGGTGGACCGCTACGAGCAGTACTTC. This encodes CASSLGVDRYEQYF. V usage is TRBV7-2 and J usage is TRBJ2-7; D remains ambiguous. With 1 base removed from V and 3 bases from J, the gap between germline ends came to 10 bases. Germline CDR1 SGHTA, CDR2 FQGNSA. The CDR3 is made up of 14 amino acids.

This clone was seen a single time. The chain has TRBV9 and TRBJ2-5; TRBD2 might be the D (6 bases). This CDR3 is 14 amino acids long. The V and J ends lost 0 bases and 4 bases respectively, with 10 bases between them. Per germline, CDR1 SGDLS and CDR2 YYNGEE. CDR3 nucleotide sequence: TGTGCCAGCAGCGTAGATGGGGGGTTAGAGACCCAGTACTTC. Translating gives CASSVDGGLETQYF.

The chain carries TRBV27 and TRBJ2-2; D may be TRBD1 (6 bases). Germline loops: CDR1 MNHEY, CDR2 SMNVEV (reference sequence). The length of the CDR3 is 13 residues. Trimming shortened V by 5 bases and J by 7 bases, and 11 bases separated the two germline ends. The CDR3 region has the DNA TGTGCCAGCAGTCCCTGGACAGACGGGGAGCTGTTTTTT. This gives the protein CASSPWTDGELFF.

At least ten counts were recorded for this clone. The rearrangement joins TRBV24-1 to TRBJ2-1; no reliable D call. V shed 4 bases and J shed 7 bases, with 16 bases lying between them. The CDR3 contains 15 residues. The germline CDR1 and CDR2 sequences are KGHDR and SFDVKD. The CDR3 DNA sequence: TGTGCCACCAGTGACGCGGACGACCCGGCGAATGAGCAGTTCTTC. Translated, it gives CATSDADDPANEQFF.

This clone was counted between two and nine times. The chain carries TRBV6-5 and TRBJ2-2; the D gene is possibly TRBD1 (6 bases). V lost 4 bases and J lost 7, with 10 bases in between. From germline, CDR1 is MNHEY and CDR2 SVGAGI. The CDR3 totals 13 residues. This CDR3 reads CASSWKGHGELFF. CDR3 sequence (DNA): TGTGCCAGCAGTTGGAAGGGACACGGGGAGCTGTTTTTT.

This clone was counted many times. The chain links TRBV5-1 to TRBJ2-1; D is uncertain. This CDR3 spans 15 amino acids. Deletions cut 3 bases from V and 0 bases from J, with 10 bases between. Per germline, CDR1 SGHRS and CDR2 YFSETQ. The CDR3 is CASSSTGSSYNEQFF. In DNA, the CDR3 is TGCGCCAGCAGCTCGACTGGAAGCTCCTACAATGAGCAGTTCTTC. Full variable domain (remainder filled in from reference TRBV5-1 and TRBJ2-1): KAGVTQTPRYLIKTRGQQVTLSCSPISGHRSVSWYQQTPGQGLQFLFEYFSETQRNKGNFPGRFSGRQFSNSRSEMNVSTLELGDSALYLCASSSTGSSYNEQFFGPGTRLTVL.

This clone has more than one count but fewer than ten. The chain employs TRBV5-4 and TRBJ1-3; 10 bases agree with TRBD1. The CDR3 is 16 residues long. V lost 3 bases to trimming and J lost 9 bases; unmatched junction nucleotides: 12. From germline, CDR1 is SGHNT and CDR2 YYREEE (reference sequence). The CDR3 DNA is TGTGCCAGCAGCTCCTCGGACAGGGGGTTAACGACCACCATATATTTT. Protein: CASSSSDRGLTTTIYF. Variable domain in full (rest from reference TRBV5-4 and TRBJ1-3): ETGVTQSPTHLIKTRGQQVTLRCSSQSGHNTVSWYQQALGQGPQFIFQYYREEENGRGNFPPRFSGLQFPNYSSELNVNALELDDSALYLCASSSSDRGLTTTIYFGEGSWLTVV.

This chain connects TRBV11-2 to TRBJ2-1; TRBD1 matches at 8 bases. V lost 2 bases and J lost 9; bases outside the gene matches: 9. Germline CDR1 reads SGHAT; CDR2 reads FQNNGV. The CDR3 runs to 15 residues. The CDR3 protein is CASSLRQGASVEQFF. The CDR3 DNA sequence: TGTGCCAGCAGCTTACGGCAGGGGGCGAGTGTTGAGCAGTTCTTC.

This clone came up many times. In nucleotides, the CDR3 is TGTGCCAGCAGCCCTCGTATTAGCGGGGGGGCATTTAATGAGCAGTTCTTC. This gives the protein CASSPRISGGAFNEQFF. The chain carries TRBV9 and TRBJ2-1, with 11 nucleotides matching TRBD2. CDR3 length: 17 residues. Germline V gives CDR1 SGDLS, CDR2 YYNGEE. With 4 bases clipped from V and 7 bases from J, the junction kept 13 bases outside the gene matches.

This clone was counted only a few times. The chain recombines TRBV24-1 with TRBJ2-3, with D perhaps given as TRBD1 or TRBD2 (5 bases each). Per the germline V gene, CDR1 is KGHDR and CDR2 is SFDVKD. This CDR3 contains 12 residues. The V end lost 12 bases, the J end lost 0 bases, and 9 bases lay between the germline ends. Here the CDR3 DNA reads TGTGCCGCCCGGGACAGCACAGATACGCAGTATTTT. This sequence encodes CAARDSTDTQYF.